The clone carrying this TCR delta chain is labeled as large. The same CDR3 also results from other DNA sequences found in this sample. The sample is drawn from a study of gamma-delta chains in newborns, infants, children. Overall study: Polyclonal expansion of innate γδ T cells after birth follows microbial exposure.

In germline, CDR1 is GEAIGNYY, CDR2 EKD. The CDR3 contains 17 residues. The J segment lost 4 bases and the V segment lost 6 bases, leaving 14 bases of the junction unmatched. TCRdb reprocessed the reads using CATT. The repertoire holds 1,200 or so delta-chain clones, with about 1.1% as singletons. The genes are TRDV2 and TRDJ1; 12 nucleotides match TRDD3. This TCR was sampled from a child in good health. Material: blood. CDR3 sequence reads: CACLQLGDTGGNDKLIF. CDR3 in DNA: TGTGCCTGTTTACAACTGGGGGATACAGGGGGAAACGATAAACTCATCTTT.